The 26 T cell receptor beta chains in this list originate from one sample, sequenced in a study of OX40 agonist ivuxolimab in advanced cancers. Clones were read by immunoSEQ multiplex PCR, and TCRdb kept only the in-frame ones, dropping some. This table has around 58,000 clones, around 89% appearing once. The source material was CD4+ or CD8+ T cells sorted from blood, sampled in a trial of the OX40 agonist ivuxolimab. The receptors were gathered from an adult with an advanced solid tumor such as melanoma, head and neck, liver or kidney cancer.

The rearrangement links TRBV7-2 to TRBJ1-2; D gene unclear. Germline values: CDR1 SGHTA, CDR2 FQGNSA. With 1 base removed from V and 7 bases from J, the gap between germline ends came to 10 bases. CDR3 length equals 13 residues. The DNA for the CDR3 is TGTGCCAGCAGCTTAGGTCCAGCCCCTGGCTACACCTTC. It specifies CASSLGPAPGYTF.

The chain is built from TRBV2 and TRBJ2-1; D remains ambiguous. CDR1 and CDR2 from the germline V gene are SNHLY and FYNNEI. V was trimmed by 7 bases and J by 3 bases, leaving 7 bases between them. The CDR3 runs 12 residues. The CDR3 nucleotides are TGTGCCAGCACCCAGGACTACAATGAGCAGTTCTTC. Its translation: CASTQDYNEQFF.

This rearrangement joins TRBV30 to TRBJ1-3; no clear D. Germline V gene lookup returns CDR1 GTSNPN and CDR2 SVGIG (reference sequence). The CDR3 contains 16 residues. Trimming removed 4 bases at V and 0 bases at J, with 16 bases between. The CDR3 nucleotides read TGTGCCTGGACCCGCCGGGGTCCCCCCTCTGGAAACACCATATATTTT. Its protein product is CAWTRRGPPSGNTIYF.

The chain carries TRBV7-2 and TRBJ1-1; maybe TRBD1 (5 bases). V shed 0 bases and J shed 2 bases, with 13 bases lying between them. This CDR3 is 16 amino acids long. Germline V gives CDR1 SGHTA, CDR2 FQGNSA. The CDR3 DNA reads as TGTGCCAGCAGCTTAGCTTACGGACAAAGAAACACTGAAGCTTTCTTT. Its protein product is CASSLAYGQRNTEAFF.

The rearrangement uses TRBV4-1 and TRBJ1-3; D gene unclear. Germline V CDR1 and CDR2: MGHRA, YSYEKL. CDR3 length equals 17 residues. The V end was cut by 4 bases, the J end by 0 bases, with 16 bases between. The DNA for the CDR3 is TGCGCCAGCAGCCCTAGCCCCCGACCCGACTCTGGAAACACCATATATTTT. Translating gives CASSPSPRPDSGNTIYF.

The V gene is TRBV9, the J gene TRBJ2-3; D may be TRBD1 (5 bases). The V gene's germline CDR1 is SGDLS and CDR2 YYNGEE. There are 15 residues in the CDR3. V gave up 3 bases and J gave up 4 bases, with 15 bases separating them. DNA for the CDR3: TGTGCCAGCAGCGGGACACCACGGAAGGCAGATACGCAGTATTTT. It yields the protein CASSGTPRKADTQYF.

In its sample, this clone was seen a few times. This chain links TRBV7-2 with TRBJ2-7, with 7 nucleotides matching TRBD1. This CDR3 comprises 14 residues. CDR1 and CDR2 (germline): SGHTA, FQGNSA. V lost 4 bases to trimming and J lost 5 bases; unmatched junction nucleotides: 8. CDR3 sequence (DNA): TGTGCCAGCAGCTCTTCTTATACAGGGGACGAGCAGTACTTC. This translates into CASSSSYTGDEQYF.

The V gene is TRBV6-5, the J gene TRBJ1-1; 9 bases are a match to TRBD1. The CDR3 loop spans 14 amino acids. V shed 5 bases, J shed 6 bases, and the junction held 7 bases outside the gene matches. Germline CDR1 and CDR2: MNHEY and SVGAGI. The CDR3 here is CASSRTGAYPEAFF. Here the CDR3 DNA reads TGTGCCAGCAGTCGGACAGGGGCTTACCCTGAAGCTTTCTTT.

The chain links TRBV5-1 to TRBJ2-5; perhaps TRBD1 as D (6 bases). V lost 3 bases, J lost 3 bases, and 15 bases lay in between. Germline V gene data show CDR1 as SGHRS and CDR2 as YFSETQ. The CDR3 has 15 residues. As DNA, the CDR3 is TGCGCCAGCAGCTCACCCGGGCCAGGGGAAGAGACCCAGTACTTC. Translating it yields CASSSPGPGEETQYF. The full variable domain, its missing parts supplied by reference TRBV5-1 and TRBJ2-5, is KAGVTQTPRYLIKTRGQQVTLSCSPISGHRSVSWYQQTPGQGLQFLFEYFSETQRNKGNFPGRFSGRQFSNSRSEMNVSTLELGDSALYLCASSSPGPGEETQYFGPGTRLLVL.

The rearrangement uses TRBV6-6 and TRBJ1-4, with TRBD1 matching 11 bases. J was trimmed by 7 bases and V by 11 bases; bases with no gene match: 15. The CDR3 contains 16 residues. CDR1 is MNHNY, CDR2 SVGAGI, per germline (reference sequence). The CDR3 is CALSSGTGGSGEKLFF. For the CDR3, the DNA is TGTGCCCTATCTTCCGGGACAGGGGGTAGCGGTGAAAAACTGTTTTTT.

The V and J genes are TRBV5-1 and TRBJ2-1, with D perhaps given as TRBD1 or TRBD2 (5 bases each). CDR3 length: 13 amino acids. With 4 bases removed from V and 9 bases from J, the gap between germline ends came to 14 bases. Looked up from germline, CDR1 is SGHRS and CDR2 is YFSETQ. CDR3: CASSPGPTGEQFF. CDR3 DNA: TGCGCCAGCAGCCCGGGGCCAACCGGTGAGCAGTTCTTC.

The genes are TRBV11-2 and TRBJ1-4, with D unresolved. Germline V gene data show CDR1 as SGHAT and CDR2 as FQNNGV. The CDR3 contains 13 residues. V lost 6 bases and J lost 7, with 12 bases in between. CDR3 nucleotide sequence: TGTGCCAGCAGACTCGCCGAGGTTGAAAAACTGTTTTTT. Amino acid sequence: CASRLAEVEKLFF. The complete variable domain, with remaining parts taken from reference TRBV11-2 and TRBJ1-4, reads EAGVAQSPRYKIIEKRQSVAFWCNPISGHATLYWYQQILGQGPKLLIQFQNNGVVDDSQLPKDRFSAERLKGVDSTLKIQPAKLEDSAVYLCASRLAEVEKLFFGSGTQLSVL.

The CDR3 protein is CASTREGLGEAFF. The CDR3 DNA reads as TGTGCCAGCACCCGGGAGGGTTTGGGTGAAGCTTTCTTT. The V call is TRBV2, the J call TRBJ1-1; D gene uncertain. This CDR3 region has 13 residues. The ends were cut back, 7 bases at V and 7 bases at J, with 16 bases in the middle. CDR1 and CDR2 (germline): SNHLY, FYNNEI.

The genes are TRBV28 and TRBJ1-2, with 9 positions matching TRBD1. CDR3 length: 15 amino acids. The germline V gene encodes CDR1 MDHEN and CDR2 SYDVKM. V gave up 4 bases and J gave up 6 bases; unmatched junction bases: 9. In DNA form, the CDR3 reads TGTGCCAGCAGTTCCCCACAGGGGGCGCGTCATGGCTACACCTTC. Translating it yields CASSSPQGARHGYTF.

V and J are TRBV19 and TRBJ1-5; 10 bases fit TRBD1. The V and J ends lost 10 bases and 15 bases, in that order; junction bases with no gene match: 9. Germline loops: CDR1 LNHDA, CDR2 SQIVND (reference sequence). There are 11 residues in the CDR3. Written as DNA, the CDR3 is TGTGCCACCAACCGGGACAGGGGATGGCATTTT. Its translation is CATNRDRGWHF.

This sequence joins TRBV7-2 and TRBJ1-1; 9 bases are a match to TRBD1. V dropped 5 bases and J dropped 0; count of bases not matched to a gene: 4. CDR1 and CDR2 (germline): SGHTA, FQGNSA. This CDR3 has 15 residues. The CDR3 DNA reads TGTGCCAGCAGCGTCCGGGACAGGGTGAACACTGAAGCTTTCTTT. Translated, it gives CASSVRDRVNTEAFF.

The chain couples TRBV25-1 to TRBJ2-2, with D perhaps TRBD1 (6 bases). Germline CDR1 reads MGHDK; CDR2 reads SYGVNS. CDR3 length: 15 amino acids. Trimming removed 1 base from V and 5 bases from J, with 11 bases in between. The CDR3 loop reads CASSELGAGTGELFF. CDR3 bases: TGTGCCAGCAGTGAATTGGGGGCCGGGACCGGGGAGCTGTTTTTT. The variable domain in full, completed from reference TRBV25-1 and TRBJ2-2, reads EADIYQTPRYLVIGTGKKITLECSQTMGHDKMYWYQQDPGMELHLIHYSYGVNSTEKGDLSSESTVSRIRTEHFPLTLESARPSHTSQYLCASSELGAGTGELFFGEGSRLTVL.

The chain combines TRBV30 with TRBJ2-1; D may be TRBD2 (6 bases). V was pared by 3 bases and J by 0 bases, with 6 bases between. CDR3 length equals 13 residues. Germline-derived CDR1 and CDR2 are GTSNPN and SVGIG (reference sequence). CDR3 in amino acids: CAWREGSYNEQFF. DNA for the CDR3: TGTGCCTGGAGGGAGGGCTCCTACAATGAGCAGTTCTTC.

This clone was observed a few times. The chain combines TRBV2 with TRBJ2-7; D unclear. Germline V gene lookup returns CDR1 SNHLY and CDR2 FYNNEI. V lost 3 bases to trimming and J lost 0 bases, with 6 bases between them. The CDR3 covers 13 residues. The CDR3 loop is CASSEAASYEQYF. Here the CDR3 DNA reads TGTGCCAGCAGTGAGGCGGCCTCCTACGAGCAGTACTTC.

The chain carries TRBV5-1 and TRBJ2-1; 9 nucleotides line up with TRBD2. CDR3 length equals 15 residues. Per germline, CDR1 SGHRS and CDR2 YFSETQ. V dropped 3 bases and J dropped 11; count of bases not matched to a gene: 12. The CDR3 here is CASSSPGVAGAQQFF. The CDR3, as DNA: TGCGCCAGCAGCTCCCCTGGGGTAGCGGGAGCACAGCAGTTCTTC. Looking up the rest from reference TRBV5-1 and TRBJ2-1 gives the full variable domain: KAGVTQTPRYLIKTRGQQVTLSCSPISGHRSVSWYQQTPGQGLQFLFEYFSETQRNKGNFPGRFSGRQFSNSRSEMNVSTLELGDSALYLCASSSPGVAGAQQFFGPGTRLTVL.

The rearrangement uses TRBV19 and TRBJ1-5; the match to TRBD1 covers 9 bases. The germline gives CDR1 LNHDA, CDR2 SQIVND (reference sequence). The CDR3 loop spans 17 amino acids. Unmatched junction bases numbered 8, after V lost 4 bases and J lost 1 base. The CDR3 protein is CASSKGQGKMSNQPQHF. CDR3 nucleotides: TGTGCCAGTAGTAAGGGACAGGGCAAAATGAGCAATCAGCCCCAGCATTTT.

The rearrangement links TRBV18 to TRBJ2-1; 10 positions agree with TRBD2. The CDR3 loop spans 17 amino acids. V shed 3 bases, J shed 5 bases, and the junction held 10 bases outside the gene matches. The germline V gene has CDR1 KGHSH and CDR2 LQKENI. The CDR3 DNA sequence: TGTGCCAGCTCACCGAGGGGGGCTAGCGGGAGTAACAATGAGCAGTTCTTC. As protein: CASSPRGASGSNNEQFF.

This chain uses TRBV30 with TRBJ1-6; D is uncertain. The V end lost 0 bases, the J end lost 7 bases, and 4 bases lay between the germline ends. From germline, CDR1 is GTSNPN and CDR2 SVGIG (reference sequence). This CDR3 is built from 12 residues. CDR3 protein: CAWSVTNSPLHF. In nucleotides, the CDR3 is TGTGCCTGGAGTGTAACGAATTCACCCCTCCACTTT.

The chain joins TRBV4-1 to TRBJ2-5; D is possibly TRBD2 (7 bases). V lost 0 bases and J lost 3, with 11 bases in between. This CDR3 is built from 15 residues. CDR1 is MGHRA and CDR2 is YSYEKL in the germline V gene. CDR3 amino acids: CASSQDGGGEETQYF. The CDR3, as DNA: TGCGCCAGCAGCCAAGACGGAGGGGGGGAAGAGACCCAGTACTTC.

Only one count was recorded for this clone. V gene TRBV5-1 combines with J gene TRBJ2-7; D may correspond to TRBD1 or TRBD2 (6 bases each). Germline V gene lookup returns CDR1 SGHRS and CDR2 YFSETQ. The length of the CDR3 is 14 residues. V was pared by 4 bases and J by 7 bases, with 18 bases between. CDR3 residues: CASSLAVEGGEQYF. CDR3 in DNA: TGCGCCAGCAGCCTCGCCGTCGAGGGGGGAGAGCAGTACTTC.

DNA of the CDR3: TGTGCCAGCATCCCCTGGGGACGGTCCTATGGCTACACCTTC. This sequence encodes CASIPWGRSYGYTF. V is TRBV11-3 and J is TRBJ1-2; tentative D call: TRBD1 (5 bases). V was shortened by 7 bases and J by 4 bases, with 16 bases between the two germline ends. CDR1 is SGHNT, CDR2 YENEEA, per germline. There are 14 residues in the CDR3.